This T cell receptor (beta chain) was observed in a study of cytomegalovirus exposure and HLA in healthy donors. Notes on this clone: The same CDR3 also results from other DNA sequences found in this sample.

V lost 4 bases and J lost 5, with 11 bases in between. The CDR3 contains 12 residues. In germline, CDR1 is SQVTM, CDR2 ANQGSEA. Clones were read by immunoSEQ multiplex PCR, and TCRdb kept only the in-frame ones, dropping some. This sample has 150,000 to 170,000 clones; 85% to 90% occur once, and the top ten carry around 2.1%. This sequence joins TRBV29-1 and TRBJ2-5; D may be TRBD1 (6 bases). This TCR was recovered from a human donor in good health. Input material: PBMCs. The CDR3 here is CSVGGGGETQYF. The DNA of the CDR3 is TGCAGCGTTGGTGGGGGCGGGGAGACCCAGTACTTC.